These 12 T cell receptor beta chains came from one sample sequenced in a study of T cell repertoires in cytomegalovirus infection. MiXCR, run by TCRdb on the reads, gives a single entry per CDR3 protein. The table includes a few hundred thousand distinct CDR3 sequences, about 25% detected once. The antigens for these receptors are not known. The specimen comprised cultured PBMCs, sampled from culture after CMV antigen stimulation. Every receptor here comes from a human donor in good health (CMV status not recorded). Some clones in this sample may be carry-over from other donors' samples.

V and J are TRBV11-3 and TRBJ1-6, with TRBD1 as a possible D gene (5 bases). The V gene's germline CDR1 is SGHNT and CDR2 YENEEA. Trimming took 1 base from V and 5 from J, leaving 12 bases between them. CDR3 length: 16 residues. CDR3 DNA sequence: TGTGCCAGCAGCTTAGCTCCGGGACTTGATAATTCACCCCTCCACTTT. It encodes CASSLAPGLDNSPLHF.

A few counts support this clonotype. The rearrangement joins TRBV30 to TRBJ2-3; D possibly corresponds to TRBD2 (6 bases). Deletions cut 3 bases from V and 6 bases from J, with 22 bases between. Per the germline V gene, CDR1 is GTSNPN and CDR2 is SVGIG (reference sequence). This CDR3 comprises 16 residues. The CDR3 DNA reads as TGTGCCTGGAGGCCCCCTGGGACCGCTAGCGCGGATACGCAGTATTTT. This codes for CAWRPPGTASADTQYF. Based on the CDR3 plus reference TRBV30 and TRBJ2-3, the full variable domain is SQTIHQWPATLVQPVGSPLSLECTVEGTSNPNLYWYRQAAGRGLQLLFYSVGIGQISSEVPQNLSASRPQDRQFILSSKKLLLSDSGFYLCAWRPPGTASADTQYFGPGTRLTVL.

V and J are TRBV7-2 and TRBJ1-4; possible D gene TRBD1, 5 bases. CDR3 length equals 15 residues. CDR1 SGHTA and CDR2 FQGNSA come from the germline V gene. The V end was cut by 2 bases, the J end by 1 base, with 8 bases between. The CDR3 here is CASSLRGGTNEKLFF. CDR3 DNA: TGTGCCAGCAGCTTAAGGGGTGGAACTAATGAAAAACTGTTTTTT.

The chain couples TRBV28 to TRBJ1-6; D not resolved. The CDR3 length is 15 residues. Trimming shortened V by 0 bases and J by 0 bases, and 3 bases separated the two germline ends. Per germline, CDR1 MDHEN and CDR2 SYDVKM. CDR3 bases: TGTGCCAGCAGTTTATGGGGCTCCTATAATTCACCCCTCCACTTT. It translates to CASSLWGSYNSPLHF.

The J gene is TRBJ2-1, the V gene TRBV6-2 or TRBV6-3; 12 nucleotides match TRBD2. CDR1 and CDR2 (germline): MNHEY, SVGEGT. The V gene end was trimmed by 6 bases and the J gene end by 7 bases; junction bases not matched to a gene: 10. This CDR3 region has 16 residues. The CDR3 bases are TGTGCCAGCAGACCCGGCCTAGCGGGAGGGAGGAATGAGCAGTTCTTC. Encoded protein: CASRPGLAGGRNEQFF.

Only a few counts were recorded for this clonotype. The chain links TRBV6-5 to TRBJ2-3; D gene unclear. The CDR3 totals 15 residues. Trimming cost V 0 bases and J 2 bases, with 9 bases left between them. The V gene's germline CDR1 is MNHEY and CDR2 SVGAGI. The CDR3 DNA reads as TGTGCCAGCAGTTACTCGGTTTGGGCCACAGATACGCAGTATTTT. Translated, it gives CASSYSVWATDTQYF.

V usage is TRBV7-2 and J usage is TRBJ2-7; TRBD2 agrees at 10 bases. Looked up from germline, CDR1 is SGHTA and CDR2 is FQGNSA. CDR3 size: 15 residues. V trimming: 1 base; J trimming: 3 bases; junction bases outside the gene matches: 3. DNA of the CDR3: TGTGCCAGCAGCTTAGGTGGACTAGCGGTCTACGAGCAGTACTTC. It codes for CASSLGGLAVYEQYF.

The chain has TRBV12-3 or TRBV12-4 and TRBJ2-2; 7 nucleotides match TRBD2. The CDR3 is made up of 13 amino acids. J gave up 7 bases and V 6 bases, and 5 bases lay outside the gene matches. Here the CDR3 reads CASRAAGYGELFF. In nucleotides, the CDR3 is TGTGCCAGCAGGGCAGCGGGGTACGGGGAGCTGTTTTTT.

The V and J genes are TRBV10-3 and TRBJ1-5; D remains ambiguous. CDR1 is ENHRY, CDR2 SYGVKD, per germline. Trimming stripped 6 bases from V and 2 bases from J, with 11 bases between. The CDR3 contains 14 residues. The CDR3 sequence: CAIRAGSGNQPQHF. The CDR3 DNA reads TGTGCCATCAGAGCGGGGTCGGGCAATCAGCCCCAGCATTTT.

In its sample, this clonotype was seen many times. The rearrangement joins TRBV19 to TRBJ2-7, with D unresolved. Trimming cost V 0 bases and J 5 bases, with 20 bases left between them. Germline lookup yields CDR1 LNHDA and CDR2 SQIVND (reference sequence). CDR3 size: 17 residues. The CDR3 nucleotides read TGTGCCAGTAGTATAGATCTTCGGACGCAAAAAGCCCACGAGCAGTACGTC. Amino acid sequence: CASSIDLRTQKAHEQYV.

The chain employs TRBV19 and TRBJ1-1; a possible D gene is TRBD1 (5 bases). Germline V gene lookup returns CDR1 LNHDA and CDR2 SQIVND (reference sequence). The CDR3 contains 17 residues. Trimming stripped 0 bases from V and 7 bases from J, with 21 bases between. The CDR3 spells CASSIESPGTTLYEAFF. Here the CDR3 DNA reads TGTGCCAGTAGTATAGAATCCCCCGGGACTACTCTCTATGAAGCTTTCTTT.

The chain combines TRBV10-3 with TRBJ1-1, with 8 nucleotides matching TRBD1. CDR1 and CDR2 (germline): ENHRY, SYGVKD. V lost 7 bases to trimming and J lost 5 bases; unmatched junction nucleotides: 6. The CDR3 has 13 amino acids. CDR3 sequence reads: CAIIGQGGTEAFF. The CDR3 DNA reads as TGTGCCATCATTGGACAGGGAGGGACTGAAGCTTTCTTT.